This T cell receptor beta chain was observed in a study of cytomegalovirus exposure and HLA in healthy donors listed by TCRdb under 2017. About the full investigation: In an earlier analysis of approximately 640 of the donors, 276 Gb of sequence data and 90 million to 120 million unique TCR beta sequences from about 190 million T cells were reported. An early release that covered about 600 HLA-typed donors contained approximately 300 gigabases of sequencing data and tens of millions of unique TCR sequences. Of the 350 to 450 genotyped donors, 81% were placed in the genetic ancestry cluster associated with self-reported Caucasian donors. The study aimed to test whether signatures of past pathogen exposure could be identified by cataloging public T cell receptors. The study used immunosequencing to profile the T cell repertoires of approximately 690 subjects and linked those repertoires to cytomegalovirus serostatus. A separate validation cohort of more than 100 different subjects was used in addition to the roughly 670-subject first cohort. The study combined high-throughput TCR immunosequencing, statistical association of individual TCRs with disease status, and machine learning to predict cytomegalovirus infection status. To study patterns of TCR occurrence, a later analysis re-analyzed previously published TCR beta repertoires from several hundred donors and added high-resolution HLA genotyping. Rather than using new phenotypic data, the later analysis identified candidate immune exposures from TCR beta sequences and from how often those sequences occurred across donors. An earlier analysis of several hundred of the donors applied high-throughput TCR beta sequencing to assess whether each TCR beta V gene segment acted as functional or pseudogenic. Donor age, sex, ethnicity and CMV serostatus were compiled together with the repertoire data. In a later genetic analysis, genome-wide SNP genotypes for about 65% of the roughly 700 donors were used, and that subset was treated as a discovery cohort. Every repertoire in the discovery cohort had been generated on one and the same sequencing platform. HLA typing included class I and class II loci at four-digit resolution. Typing coverage differed by locus: A, B, C, DRB1 and DQB1 were typed in about 620-630 donors, DQA1 in roughly 500, DPA1 in 606, and DPB1 in about 450. Because of strong linkage in the cohort, four or five DR-DQ haplotypes were treated as single units for association and clustering. On average, over 200,000 unique TCR beta nucleotide sequences were sequenced per donor among about 400 genotyped donors of the cohort, with approximately 18% of those sequences being non-productive. What the study reported, not specific to this receptor: V-gene and J-gene trimming of TCR beta chains was associated with a missense DCLRE1C variant in a later genetic analysis, and the association was replicated in an independent cohort. According to a later analysis, TCR association rates differed among HLA loci, with DRB1 alleles showing the most associated TCRs and HLA-C alleles showing the fewest. While some public TCRs were present in many individuals, most TCR sequences turned up only very rarely across donors. A later genetic analysis reported fewer N-insertions in productive TCRs among donors in an Asian-associated ancestry cluster than the 666-donor mean. In a later analysis, HLA-associated TCR beta chains showed more clonal expansion and lower generation probabilities than non-associated chains that were equally common. Because counts were too low, seventeen rarely observed V segments, including chromosome 9 orphons, were excluded from the earlier analysis of roughly 580 of the donors. According to a later analysis, most CMV-associated TCR beta chains appeared to be HLA-restricted, and the HLA associations seemed to be driven largely by CMV exposure. According to the authors, the approach could potentially be generalized to other disease states and immunological phenotypes. Specific HLA alleles were associated with 15,000 to 20,000 TCR beta sequences at a false discovery rate of 0.05 in a later analysis. The classifier was reported to diagnose cytomegalovirus status with high specificity and sensitivity in both the original cohort and the validation cohort. The sequencing pipeline was judged likely to have produced a cluster of highly shared sequence variants as a technical artifact. The study listed 150 to 200 TCR beta chains as associated with cytomegalovirus. A further reported finding was that TCR beta sequences accurately predicted the HLA-A and HLA-B alleles for most subjects in the first cohort. The only immune exposure information available for the cohort was CMV serostatus. When HLA alleles, especially DR and DQ, strongly co-occurred, attributing TCR associations to individual alleles was difficult. Correlated functional status among segregating V segments might be attributable to linkage disequilibrium, but an unknown experimental factor could not be ruled out. Presence/absence analyses assumed roughly uniform sequencing depth across donors, an assumption that may not hold. Some IMGT-functional V segments, including TRBV6-2 and TRBV6-3, could not be told apart with the 87-base-pair reads, so those segments were excluded. This cohort had only TCR beta chains sequenced, and the lack of alpha or paired-chain data limited which features could be detected. A few of the identified cytomegalovirus-associated TCR beta chains were confirmed in vitro to be specific for cytomegalovirus antigens. Broadly in line with IMGT annotations, most TCR beta V segments showed up in productive rearrangements about 87% or about 30% of the time in an earlier analysis of several hundred of the donors. Several of the top co-occurrence clusters appeared to be linked to parvovirus B19, influenza, CMV and Epstein-Barr virus, according to a later analysis. Because HLA typing was unavailable for some donors at each locus, only the typed subset was used in association tests.

The cohort was made up of under 800 healthy bone marrow donors. At the time of sampling, all cohort members were nominally healthy, though unrecorded immune exposures were likely present. The donor tested CMV seronegative, placing the donor among the 352 seronegative members of the cohort. Each donor provided a peripheral blood sample, and peripheral blood mononuclear cells were used for TCR beta sequencing. The Qiagen DNeasy Blood Extraction Kit was used to extract genomic DNA from the blood cell samples. The method behind the library was the immunoSEQ multiplex PCR assay. The multiplex PCR relied on a mix of 60 forward primers for TCR Vbeta segments and 13 reverse primers for TCR Jbeta segments. Amplification of the CDR3 region of rearranged TCR beta genes was performed with a multiplex PCR assay on genomic DNA. Amplified TCR beta libraries were sequenced as 87-base-pair reads on the Illumina HiSeq System. Processing in the source paper ran as follows. A later analysis counted 75 million to 100 million unique TCR beta chains across the 550 to 750 repertoires, and around 9.9 million of these chains were shared by at least two donors. Raw reads were error-corrected and collapsed into unique sequences with a nearest-neighbor algorithm that merged closely related sequences to remove PCR and sequencing errors. To assign V, D and J gene segments, CDR3 sequences were aligned to IMGT reference sequences. Each retained sequence needed at least a six-nucleotide match to both a V gene segment and a J gene segment. Rearrangements were called productive when the CDR3 lacked stop codons and stayed in frame with V and J; all others were non-productive. Following IMGT convention, CDR3 was defined as the stretch from the second conserved V-encoded cysteine up to the conserved J-encoded phenylalanine. In an earlier analysis of around 540 of the donors, sequences lacking an unambiguous match to a single V gene segment were excluded. An earlier analysis of 587 of the donors called V segments functional above 56.7% productive rearrangements and segregating when the between-donor standard deviation exceeded 5%. A statistical classification framework was built to diagnose cytomegalovirus status from the catalog of TCR beta chain sequences. V and J gene assignment, in a later analysis, came from comparing TCR nucleotide sequences with IMGT/GENE-DB human TR gene sequences. In a later analysis, CDR3 sequences and most-parsimonious VDJ recombination scenarios were assigned using the TCRdist pipeline. In a later analysis, every TCR beta chain was defined by the combination of its CDR3 amino acid sequence and its V-gene family, and reads without a unique V-gene family were dropped. A later analysis removed nearly 600 highly shared, low-generation-probability nucleotide sequences to deal with suspected cross-contamination and a sequencing artifact. For each public chain, a later analysis derived a clonal expansion index from normalized ranks of inferred template counts within each repertoire. In a later analysis, generation probabilities were computed using a VDJ recombination model fitted to out-of-frame rearrangements, and the results were checked against IGoR. A later analysis scored TCR-TCR, TCR-HLA and TCR-CMV co-occurrence with hypergeometric tests, applying a repertoire-size bias correction to TCR pairs. To estimate false discovery rates, a later analysis permuted the HLA or CMV assignments 20 times. In a later analysis, co-occurring TCRs were grouped using DBSCAN, and TCRdist sequence similarity was added for clustering within HLA-allele-positive subsets. Co-occurrence clustering excluded repertoires with fewer than 30,000 or more than 120,000 public chains, plus five with anomalous nucleotide sharing. The clones in this table, taken by TCRdb from immuneACCESS, are in-frame only. Not every clone is retained; where verified, under half of the shortfall comes from an unresolved V gene, and the cause of the rest is unknown. V, J and clone size reflect that table, while D and trimming were determined from the DNA. This sample's records show about 130,000 clones. The top ten clones comprise about 0.93% of the sample.

The CDR3 runs 16 amino acids, cysteine and phenylalanine included. The entry retains the CDR3 DNA only, 48 bases that are in frame from base 1. CDR1 SGHRS and CDR2 YFSETQ are derived from the germline V gene. V is trimmed back by 0 bases and J by 2 bases, and the junction contains 8 bases that no gene match accounts for. Regarding this clone: The antigen it recognizes is unknown.

Rearrangement joined TRBV5-1 to TRBJ2-7, with TRBD1 identical over 7 junction bases. This TCR came from a man younger than 30 in good health and CMV-seronegative. Sequenced input: PBMCs. The DNA is TGCGCCAGCAGCTTGGAAGGGGGACAGAGAGCCTACGAGCAGTACTTC. This is translated as CASSLEGGQRAYEQYF.